Listed below are T cell receptor beta chains from one sample, sequenced in a study of human T cells and chemical hapten exposure. Each CDR3 protein gets one entry after TCRdb re-called the RACE reads with MiXCR. The sample lists under 100,000 distinct CDR3 sequences; less than 14% were seen once. The sequencing here drew on whole blood, taken in connection with sensitization to the hapten diphenylcyclopropenone (DPC). The receptor source for this set is a woman between 45 and 60 years old with alopecia areata. Some clones in this sample may be carry-over from other donors' samples. The CDR3 runs from the conserved cysteine through the conserved F or W. D genes are given only for firm matches. Only part of the rows carry a size: once, few, many, or a class if the clone is expanded.

TRBJ1-2	.	.	15	TRBV20-1	CSARAGHRGVYGYTF	TGCAGTGCTAGAGCTGGACATCGCGGGGTCTATGGCTACACCTTC
TRBJ2-1	few	TRBD2	17	TRBV6-5	CASSSIMTSGRLDEQFF	TGTGCCAGCAGTTCGATTATGACTAGCGGGAGGCTTGATGAGCAGTTCTTC
TRBJ1-6	.	.	12	TRBV11-2	CASSLENSPLHF	TGTGCCAGCAGCTTAGAGAATTCACCCCTCCACTTT
TRBJ2-3	.	.	17	TRBV7-3	CASSPLGLSALPDTQYF	TGTGCCAGCAGCCCCCTCGGGCTCTCGGCTCTCCCAGATACGCAGTATTTT
TRBJ1-4	.	.	15	TRBV7-9	CASSLIRSQGEKLFF	TGTGCCAGCAGCTTGATCCGGTCTCAAGGCGAAAAACTGTTTTTT
TRBJ1-6	.	.	17	TRBV7-2	CASSLGGTSSYNSPLHF	TGTGCCAGCAGCTTAGGGGGGACAAGCTCCTATAATTCACCCCTCCACTTT
TRBJ1-2	.	.	16	TRBV5-1	CASSNLTDSARSGYTF	TGCGCCAGCAGCAACCTAACGGACAGTGCGAGATCTGGCTACACCTTC
TRBJ2-7	.	TRBD2	15	TRBV16	CASTHPTSVPYEQYF	TGTGCCAGCACCCATCCGACTAGCGTCCCCTACGAGCAGTACTTC
TRBJ1-1	.	TRBD1	12	TRBV29-1	CSADRGLTEAFF	TGCAGCGCCGACAGGGGACTCACTGAAGCTTTCTTT
TRBJ2-3	many	.	13	TRBV10-2	CASRLDLAGTQYF	TGCGCCAGCAGGCTGGACCTGGCCGGTACGCAGTATTTT
TRBJ2-1	few	.	15	TRBV7-6	CASSLDQGGYNEQFF	TGTGCCAGCAGCTTAGACCAGGGTGGGTACAATGAGCAGTTCTTC
TRBJ2-2	.	TRBD2	16	TRBV7-2	CASSTGLAGGTGEVFF	TGTGCCAGCAGCACGGGACTAGCGGGAGGCACCGGGGAGGTGTTTTTT
TRBJ2-3	few	.	14	TRBV7-3	CASSPRTYTDTQYF	TGTGCCAGCAGCCCCCGAACCTACACAGATACGCAGTATTTT
TRBJ2-7	many	.	12	TRBV7-2	CASSPRASEQYF	TGTGCCAGCAGCCCGCGGGCGAGCGAGCAGTACTTC
TRBJ2-2	.	TRBD2	20	TRBV9	CASSVVASGTSGSRNGELFF	TGTGCCAGCAGCGTAGTGGCATCCGGGACTAGCGGGAGTAGGAACGGGGAGCTGTTTTTT
TRBJ1-1	few	.	17	TRBV23-1	CASSQSPRGTPNTEAFF	TGCGCCAGCAGTCAATCGCCGAGGGGGACACCGAACACTGAAGCTTTCTTT
TRBJ2-7	many	.	12	TRBV20-1	CSARDETSEQYF	TGCAGTGCTAGAGATGAGACAAGCGAGCAGTACTTC
TRBJ2-3	few	TRBD2	16	TRBV18	CASSPQQAGFTDTQYF	TGTGCCAGCTCACCACAGCAAGCGGGGTTCACAGATACGCAGTATTTT
TRBJ1-1	many	.	15	TRBV20-1	CSARDTGGANTEAFF	TGCAGTGCTAGAGATACAGGTGGCGCGAACACTGAAGCTTTCTTT
TRBJ2-5	few	.	13	TRBV5-5	CASTHRGLETQYF	TGTGCCAGCACCCACAGAGGTTTAGAGACCCAGTACTTC
TRBJ2-1	.	.	13	TRBV9	CASSAGEGIKQFF	TGTGCCAGCAGCGCCGGTGAGGGGATAAAGCAGTTCTTC
TRBJ2-3	.	TRBD2	15	TRBV20-1	CSAPSGGSSTDTQYF	TGCAGTGCCCCCTCGGGGGGTAGTAGCACAGATACGCAGTATTTT
TRBJ2-3	many	.	16	TRBV21-1	CASSTRTGSCTDTQYF	TGTGCCAGCAGCACCCGGACAGGATCTTGCACAGATACGCAGTATTTT
TRBJ1-2	few	TRBD1	14	TRBV3-1	CASSQQGQGDGYTF	TGTGCCAGCAGCCAACAGGGACAGGGAGATGGCTACACCTTC
TRBJ2-4	.	TRBD1	16	TRBV4-2	CASSPGNRGSQNIQYF	TGTGCCAGCAGCCCGGGGAACAGGGGGTCCCAAAACATTCAGTACTTC
TRBJ2-7	.	TRBD2	20	TRBV7-2	CASSLAPTKGTSGSSYEQYF	TGTGCCAGCAGCTTAGCGCCAACCAAAGGGACTAGCGGGAGCTCCTACGAGCAGTACTTC
TRBJ1-6	.	.	16	TRBV7-2	CASSTSPQGANSPLHF	TGTGCCAGCAGCACCTCCCCGCAGGGCGCTAATTCACCCCTCCACTTT
TRBJ2-5	many	TRBD2	14	TRBV20-1	CRAIGLAGIETQYF	TGCAGGGCGATTGGACTAGCGGGAATTGAGACCCAGTACTTC
TRBJ1-5	few	TRBD1	15	TRBV6-2/TRBV6-3	CASSFLGQGTQPQHF	TGTGCCAGCAGTTTTCTCGGACAGGGGACTCAGCCCCAGCATTTT
TRBJ2-2	.	.	15	TRBV19	CASRHQAWNTGELFF	TGTGCCAGTAGGCATCAGGCCTGGAACACCGGGGAGCTGTTTTTT
TRBJ2-7	.	.	15	TRBV5-5	CASSLWARGGGEQYF	TGTGCCAGCAGCCTCTGGGCCAGGGGTGGAGGCGAGCAGTACTTC
TRBJ2-6	many	TRBD2	12	TRBV20-1	CSASAGGGVLTF	TGCAGTGCCTCGGCGGGAGGCGGCGTCCTGACTTTC
TRBJ1-3	many	TRBD1	15	TRBV6-5	CASRMDRNSGNTIYF	TGTGCCAGCAGGATGGACAGGAACTCTGGAAACACCATATATTTT
TRBJ2-3	.	.	15	TRBV10-3	CAISESSVKTDTQYF	TGTGCCATCAGTGAGTCGAGCGTAAAGACAGATACGCAGTATTTT
TRBJ2-7	.	TRBD2	16	TRBV7-2	CASSLWGLANSYEQYF	TGTGCCAGCAGCTTATGGGGACTAGCGAACTCCTACGAGCAGTACTTC
TRBJ2-3	.	TRBD2	18	TRBV20-1	CSALSAGGAVSSTDTQYF	TGCAGTGCTCTCTCCGCGGGAGGAGCCGTCTCTAGCACAGATACGCAGTATTTT
TRBJ2-1	many	.	14	TRBV29-1	CSVDSVSSYNEQFF	TGCAGCGTTGATAGTGTCAGCTCCTACAATGAGCAGTTCTTC
TRBJ2-7	.	TRBD1	15	TRBV28	CASNRGGQGAYEQYF	TGTGCCAGCAACCGGGGGGGACAGGGGGCATACGAGCAGTACTTC
TRBJ2-2	many	TRBD2	15	TRBV13	CASSTRAGAAGELFF	TGTGCCAGCAGCACTCGAGCGGGAGCGGCCGGGGAGCTGTTTTTT
TRBJ2-4	few	.	17	TRBV12-3/TRBV12-4	CASSESSAGLAKNIQYF	TGTGCCAGCAGTGAATCTAGCGCGGGGTTAGCCAAAAACATTCAGTACTTC
TRBJ1-1	many	.	16	TRBV6-6	CASSYSPGPLNTEAFF	TGTGCCAGCAGTTACTCGCCGGGACCGCTGAACACTGAAGCTTTCTTT